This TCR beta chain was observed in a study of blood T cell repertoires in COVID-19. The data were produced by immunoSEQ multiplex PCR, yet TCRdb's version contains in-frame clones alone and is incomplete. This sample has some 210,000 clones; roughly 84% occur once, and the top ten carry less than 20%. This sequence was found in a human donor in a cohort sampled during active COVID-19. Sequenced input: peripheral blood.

CDR3 sequence: CASSQVIGSTYTF. In nucleotides, the CDR3 is TGTGCCAGCAGCCAAGTGATCGGGTCTACCTACACCTTC. The V and J genes are TRBV3-1 (or the pseudogene TRBV3-2) and TRBJ1-2; D is unclear. This CDR3 contains 13 residues. V dropped 1 base and J dropped 10 bases, with 13 bases sitting between them. The germline V gene encodes CDR1 LGHDT and CDR2 YNNKEL (reference sequence).